Listed below are T cell receptor beta chains from one sample, sequenced in a study of identical twins. TCRdb processed the 5' RACE reads anew with MiXCR; each CDR3 protein has one entry. The sample gives 1.5 million to 2 million distinct CDR3 sequences, about 32% of which show up once; 0.25% to 0.3% is in the top ten. The sample consisted of cord blood. These receptors originate from a newborn girl in good health. Each CDR3 is given with its conserved first and last residue. The D gene is left open where the match is weak. A clone size is listed for some rows: how often the clone was seen (once, few, many), or a class if it is expanded.

D gene,J gene,V gene,clone size,CDR3 protein,CDR3 DNA
-,TRBJ2-1,TRBV20-1,few,CSGRGGFYNEQFF,TGCAGTGGGAGAGGGGGGTTTTACAATGAGCAGTTCTTC
TRBD1,TRBJ2-3,TRBV20-1,few,CSARKTGASDTQYF,TGCAGTGCTAGGAAGACAGGGGCCTCAGATACGCAGTATTTT
TRBD1,TRBJ1-2,TRBV12-5,many,CASGLVIGTGRYGYTF,TGTGCTAGTGGTTTGGTCATCGGGACAGGGAGGTATGGCTACACCTTC
-,TRBJ2-1,TRBV7-9,-,CASSSQAGQSSNEQFF,TGTGCCAGCAGCTCACAGGCAGGACAAAGTTCCAATGAGCAGTTCTTC
-,TRBJ2-5,TRBV5-1,few,CASSHDDYETQYF,TGCGCCAGCAGCCACGACGACTACGAGACCCAGTACTTC
-,TRBJ2-7,TRBV20-1,-,CSAHQPPQGFSYEQYF,TGCAGTGCTCACCAACCCCCACAGGGTTTCTCCTACGAGCAGTACTTC
-,TRBJ2-1,TRBV4-2,few,CASSQGDRIPANEQFF,TGTGCCAGCAGCCAAGGAGACAGGATCCCGGCCAATGAGCAGTTCTTC
-,TRBJ2-1,TRBV29-1,few,CSVQQRGFYNEQFF,TGCAGCGTCCAACAACGGGGTTTCTACAATGAGCAGTTCTTC
-,TRBJ1-1,TRBV5-1,-,CASSLGWTVSTEAFF,TGCGCCAGCAGCTTGGGGTGGACAGTCAGTACTGAAGCTTTCTTT
TRBD2,TRBJ2-1,TRBV2,-,CASRNRLASEQFF,TGTGCCAGCAGGAATCGACTAGCCTCTGAGCAGTTCTTC
-,TRBJ1-6,TRBV6-5,-,CASSYSSSRGAANSPLHF,TGTGCCAGCAGTTACTCGTCGTCTCGAGGGGCGGCGAATTCACCCCTCCACTTT
-,TRBJ1-4,TRBV3-1,-,CASSPEGLKVATNEKLFF,TGTGCCAGCAGCCCGGAAGGTTTAAAAGTTGCAACTAATGAAAAACTGTTTTTT
TRBD1,TRBJ1-6,TRBV15,-,CATSITRDRGPTDSPLHF,TGTGCCACCAGCATAACCCGGGACAGGGGGCCCACTGATTCACCCCTCCACTTT
TRBD2,TRBJ2-3,TRBV4-2,few,CASSQSGRTSSTDTQYF,TGTGCCAGCAGCCAAAGCGGGAGGACCTCTAGCACAGATACGCAGTATTTT
TRBD2,TRBJ2-5,TRBV14,-,CASSEGLADYNEQYF,TGTGCCAGCAGCGAAGGACTAGCGGACTACAATGAGCAGTACTTC
TRBD2,TRBJ2-7,TRBV20-1,many,CSARFPGRVSYEQYF,TGCAGTGCTAGATTTCCAGGGAGGGTCTCCTACGAGCAGTACTTC
-,TRBJ2-7,TRBV12-3/TRBV12-4,-,CASSPQQGPYEQYF,TGTGCCAGCAGCCCTCAGCAGGGACCCTACGAGCAGTACTTC
TRBD1,TRBJ2-3,TRBV5-1,few,CASSMTGIGDTQYF,TGCGCCAGCAGCATGACAGGGATTGGAGATACGCAGTATTTT
-,TRBJ2-1,TRBV3-1,many,CASSQDPAAYNEQFF,TGTGCCAGCAGCCAAGATCCAGCGGCCTACAATGAGCAGTTCTTC
TRBD2,TRBJ2-3,TRBV5-4,-,CASSWSGLGEGTQYF,TGTGCCAGCAGCTGGTCCGGACTAGGAGAGGGTACGCAGTATTTT
-,TRBJ1-1,TRBV19,-,CASSIGGTGNTEAFF,TGTGCCAGTAGTATAGGCGGGACGGGGAACACTGAAGCTTTCTTT
-,TRBJ2-7,TRBV15,-,CATSRDLDGTPGSYEQYF,TGTGCCACCAGCAGAGATCTGGATGGGACACCAGGCTCCTACGAGCAGTACTTC
TRBD1,TRBJ1-4,TRBV12-3/TRBV12-4,-,CASSFSGQTNEKLFF,TGTGCCAGCAGTTTTTCGGGACAGACTAATGAAAAACTGTTTTTT
TRBD1,TRBJ1-2,TRBV20-1,few,CSASHRFDRGVYGYTF,TGCAGTGCTAGCCATCGATTCGACAGGGGAGTCTATGGCTACACCTTC
-,TRBJ1-2,TRBV6-6,-,CASRPARDHYGYTF,TGTGCCAGCAGGCCCGCCAGGGACCACTATGGCTACACCTTC